This passage covers 5 T cell receptor beta chains from one sample sequenced in a study of blood T cell repertoires in COVID-19. TCRdb's table, derived via immunoSEQ multiplex PCR, lists solely in-frame clones and lacks some. The sample has about 160,000 clones; roughly 80% are singletons. The material sequenced was PBMCs or T cells enriched from blood (not recorded which). The source of these receptors is a woman aged 60-70 years who had recovered from COVID-19.

The chain employs TRBV5-4 and TRBJ2-5, with a weak D call TRBD1 (6 bases). From germline, CDR1 is SGHNT and CDR2 YYREEE (reference sequence). The CDR3 has 19 residues. V was clipped by 1 base and J by 0 bases, with 22 bases between them. The CDR3 loop reads CASSLTGFPDHLYQETQYF. DNA of the CDR3: TGTGCCAGCAGCTTGACAGGGTTTCCTGACCATCTGTACCAAGAGACCCAGTACTTC.

The rearrangement joins TRBV29-1 to TRBJ1-4; possibly TRBD1 for D (6 bases). V was trimmed by 7 bases and J by 12 bases, leaving 18 bases between them. Germline loops: CDR1 SQVTM, CDR2 ANQGSEA. CDR3 length: 12 amino acids. CDR3: CSGATGSRELFF. For the CDR3, the DNA is TGCAGCGGAGCAACAGGGAGTAGAGAACTGTTTTTT.

The chain joins TRBV4-1 to TRBJ1-2, with D perhaps matching TRBD1 (6 bases). V lost 0 bases and J lost 8, with 19 bases in between. CDR3 length: 16 amino acids. Germline V gene sequence: CDR1 MGHRA, CDR2 YSYEKL. In DNA, the CDR3 is TGCGCCAGCAGCCAAGATCAGGAAAGGGGGACTAGCGGCTACACCTTC. It specifies CASSQDQERGTSGYTF.

The rearrangement uses TRBV11-2 and TRBJ2-3, with D unresolved. Germline V gene data show CDR1 as SGHAT and CDR2 as FQNNGV. Trimming took off 1 base at V and 4 bases at J, with 12 bases between the two ends. This CDR3 region has 15 residues. CDR3 in DNA: TGTGCCAGCAGCTTAGTTGCCCTACTGGCAGATACGCAGTATTTT. It translates to CASSLVALLADTQYF. The complete variable domain, with remaining parts taken from reference TRBV11-2 and TRBJ2-3, reads EAGVAQSPRYKIIEKRQSVAFWCNPISGHATLYWYQQILGQGPKLLIQFQNNGVVDDSQLPKDRFSAERLKGVDSTLKIQPAKLEDSAVYLCASSLVALLADTQYFGPGTRLTVL.

Many counts were recorded for this clone. For the CDR3, the DNA is TGCAGCGTCGACTTGGGGGGGGGAGATACGCAGTATTTT. This encodes CSVDLGGGDTQYF. The rearrangement links TRBV29-1 to TRBJ2-3, with TRBD2 matching over 7 bases. The CDR3 has 13 amino acids. Germline CDR1 is SQVTM and CDR2 is ANQGSEA. With 6 bases clipped from V and 5 bases from J, the junction kept 8 bases outside the gene matches.